This is a list of T cell receptor beta chains from one sample in a study of CD8+CD57+ T cells in acquired aplastic anemia. Using its own MiXCR run on the reads, TCRdb lists one record per CDR3 protein. The sample shows roughly 86,000 distinct CDR3 sequences, about half of them seen only once. Sequencing was done on a sample of sorted CD4+, CD8+, or CD8+CD57+ T cells (not recorded which) from PBMCs. The source of these receptors is a human donor in good health, serving as a control. Each CDR3 is given with its conserved first and last residue. D genes are given only for firm matches. A clone size is listed for some rows: how often the clone was seen (once, few, many), or a class if it is expanded.

V: TRBV25-1
J: TRBJ2-6
size: NA
D: NA
CDR3: CASSGGTGANVLTF
DNA: TGTGCCAGCAGTGGCGGGACTGGGGCCAACGTCCTGACTTTC

V: TRBV29-1
J: TRBJ1-1
size: many
D: NA
CDR3: CSAGGGREAFF
DNA: TGCAGCGCCGGGGGAGGCAGAGAAGCTTTCTTT

V: TRBV29-1
J: TRBJ1-5
size: many
D: NA
CDR3: CSVEVGPGQPQHF
DNA: TGCAGCGTTGAAGTGGGCCCCGGGCAGCCCCAGCATTTT

V: TRBV9
J: TRBJ1-1
size: many
D: NA
CDR3: CASSVAGEAGMGTEAFF
DNA: TGTGCCAGCAGCGTAGCAGGAGAGGCGGGGATGGGCACTGAAGCTTTCTTT

V: TRBV20-1
J: TRBJ1-2
size: many
D: NA
CDR3: CSARDREVGGGYTF
DNA: TGCAGTGCTAGAGACAGGGAAGTGGGTGGCGGCTACACCTTC

V: TRBV24-1
J: TRBJ1-2
size: many
D: TRBD1
CDR3: CATSEGQGYGYTF
DNA: TGTGCCACCAGTGAGGGACAGGGATATGGCTACACCTTC

V: TRBV27
J: TRBJ1-1
size: few
D: NA
CDR3: CASSLTSNTEAFF
DNA: TGTGCCAGCAGTTTGACAAGTAACACTGAAGCTTTCTTT

V: TRBV12-3/TRBV12-4
J: TRBJ2-7
size: once
D: TRBD2
CDR3: CASRPGLAGTYEQYF
DNA: TGTGCCAGCAGACCGGGACTAGCGGGTACCTACGAGCAGTACTTC

V: TRBV12-3/TRBV12-4
J: TRBJ1-2
size: NA
D: NA
CDR3: CASSFVEGYGYTF
DNA: TGTGCCAGCAGTTTTGTCGAAGGCTATGGCTACACCTTC

V: TRBV7-8
J: TRBJ2-5
size: many
D: TRBD1
CDR3: CASSASGTGGLETQYF
DNA: TGTGCCAGCAGCGCGTCCGGGACAGGGGGTTTGGAGACCCAGTACTTC

V: TRBV24-1
J: TRBJ1-5
size: NA
D: NA
CDR3: CATRAGGACNQPQHF
DNA: TGTGCCACCAGGGCGGGGGGCGCGTGCAATCAGCCCCAGCATTTT

V: TRBV10-3
J: TRBJ2-3
size: NA
D: NA
CDR3: CAIRRGRDTDTQYF
DNA: TGTGCCATCCGACGAGGGAGAGATACAGATACGCAGTATTTT

V: TRBV20-1
J: TRBJ2-1
size: NA
D: NA
CDR3: CSARGEGHEGNEQFF
DNA: TGCAGTGCTAGAGGCGAGGGACATGAGGGCAATGAGCAGTTCTTC

V: TRBV7-9
J: TRBJ1-2
size: NA
D: TRBD1
CDR3: CASSSGQGAGGYTF
DNA: TGTGCCAGCAGCTCCGGACAGGGGGCAGGCGGCTACACCTTC

V: TRBV15
J: TRBJ1-5
size: many
D: TRBD1
CDR3: CATSQDRSSNQPQHF
DNA: TGTGCCACCAGCCAGGACAGGAGCAGCAATCAGCCCCAGCATTTT

V: TRBV15
J: TRBJ1-5
size: once
D: NA
CDR3: CATSRDPGSYQPQHF
DNA: TGTGCCACCAGCAGAGATCCAGGGTCGTATCAGCCCCAGCATTTT

V: TRBV15
J: TRBJ2-3
size: NA
D: NA
CDR3: CATSRAEDTQYF
DNA: TGTGCCACCAGTCGTGCCGAAGATACGCAGTATTTT

V: TRBV2
J: TRBJ2-7
size: NA
D: TRBD2
CDR3: CASMRTSGGLEQYF
DNA: TGTGCCAGCATGAGGACTAGCGGGGGTCTCGAGCAGTACTTC

V: TRBV9
J: TRBJ2-7
size: few
D: TRBD2
CDR3: CASSPGLAGMYEQYF
DNA: TGTGCCAGCAGCCCGGGACTAGCGGGAATGTACGAGCAGTACTTC

V: TRBV10-2
J: TRBJ1-1
size: once
D: NA
CDR3: CASSDPGGAKTEAFF
DNA: TGCGCCAGCAGTGATCCCGGGGGCGCGAAGACTGAAGCTTTCTTT

V: TRBV5-1
J: TRBJ1-1
size: many
D: NA
CDR3: CASSLGPVAFF
DNA: TGCGCCAGCAGCTTGGGGCCGGTAGCTTTCTTT

V: TRBV15
J: TRBJ1-2
size: NA
D: TRBD1
CDR3: CATSTGTGVNYGYTF
DNA: TGTGCCACCAGCACAGGAACAGGGGTAAACTATGGCTACACCTTC

V: TRBV2
J: TRBJ2-7
size: many
D: NA
CDR3: CASSAGRIGHYEQYF
DNA: TGTGCCAGCAGTGCTGGTCGGATCGGGCACTACGAGCAGTACTTC

V: TRBV25-1
J: TRBJ2-3
size: many
D: TRBD2
CDR3: CASSYSSPSGGTDTQYF
DNA: TGTGCCAGCAGTTACTCCTCGCCTAGCGGAGGCACAGATACGCAGTATTTT

V: TRBV19
J: TRBJ2-2
size: few
D: NA
CDR3: CASSIQVGRNTGELFF
DNA: TGTGCCAGTAGTATCCAGGTGGGGAGGAACACCGGGGAGCTGTTTTTT

V: TRBV11-1
J: TRBJ1-6
size: NA
D: NA
CDR3: CASSLSGEQGSYNSPLHF
DNA: TGTGCCAGCAGCCTTTCGGGGGAACAGGGCTCCTATAATTCACCCCTCCACTTT

V: TRBV12-5
J: TRBJ2-7
size: few
D: NA
CDR3: CASGSYQRTVLCYEQYF
DNA: TGTGCTAGTGGTTCCTACCAGAGGACAGTCTTATGCTACGAGCAGTACTTC

V: TRBV2
J: TRBJ1-5
size: NA
D: NA
CDR3: CASRKLQGFDGNQPQHF
DNA: TGTGCCAGCAGGAAATTACAGGGATTCGACGGCAATCAGCCCCAGCATTTT

V: TRBV10-1
J: TRBJ2-1
size: many
D: TRBD2
CDR3: CASSESGSGGYLGNEQFF
DNA: TGCGCCAGCAGTGAGTCGGGTAGCGGGGGCTATCTTGGTAATGAGCAGTTCTTC

V: TRBV11-2
J: TRBJ2-7
size: many
D: NA
CDR3: CASSFSVYEQYF
DNA: TGTGCCAGCAGCTTTTCGGTCTACGAGCAGTACTTC

V: TRBV12-3/TRBV12-4
J: TRBJ2-7
size: many
D: NA
CDR3: CASSLDSYEQYF
DNA: TGTGCCAGCAGTTTAGATTCCTACGAGCAGTACTTC

V: TRBV19
J: TRBJ2-2
size: many
D: NA
CDR3: CASSWRFDASTGELFF
DNA: TGTGCCAGTAGTTGGCGGTTTGATGCCAGTACCGGGGAGCTGTTTTTT

V: TRBV27
J: TRBJ1-2
size: few
D: TRBD1
CDR3: CASRARDRGWYGYTF
DNA: TGTGCCAGCAGGGCTAGGGACAGGGGATGGTATGGCTACACCTTC

V: TRBV24-1
J: TRBJ2-3
size: NA
D: NA
CDR3: CATSDVRHGTDTQYF
DNA: TGTGCCACCAGTGACGTTAGACACGGCACAGATACGCAGTATTTT

V: TRBV27
J: TRBJ2-5
size: few
D: NA
CDR3: CASSRGGEGQTQYF
DNA: TGTGCCAGTTCCAGGGGCGGAGAGGGACAGACCCAGTACTTC

V: TRBV10-3
J: TRBJ1-4
size: once
D: TRBD1
CDR3: CATSRSGQATNEKLFF
DNA: TGTGCCACCAGCAGAAGTGGACAGGCAACTAATGAAAAACTGTTTTTT

V: TRBV7-9
J: TRBJ2-2
size: few
D: TRBD1
CDR3: CASSSSGQVNTGELFF
DNA: TGTGCCAGCAGCTCTTCCGGACAGGTGAACACCGGGGAGCTGTTTTTT

V: TRBV27
J: TRBJ1-2
size: NA
D: NA
CDR3: CASSPIGAGSGYTF
DNA: TGTGCCAGCAGTCCAATAGGGGCAGGGAGCGGCTACACCTTC

V: TRBV30
J: TRBJ2-7
size: few
D: NA
CDR3: CAWRLEGGYEQYF
DNA: TGTGCCTGGAGACTGGAGGGGGGCTACGAGCAGTACTTC

V: TRBV15
J: TRBJ1-6
size: NA
D: TRBD1
CDR3: CATSMDRVMNNSPLHF
DNA: TGCGCCACCAGCATGGACAGGGTAATGAATAATTCACCCCTCCACTTT

V: TRBV29-1
J: TRBJ1-2
size: NA
D: TRBD1
CDR3: CSVGTGQVEVGGYTF
DNA: TGCAGCGTTGGGACAGGGCAGGTCGAGGTAGGTGGCTACACCTTC

V: TRBV24-1
J: TRBJ2-2
size: many
D: NA
CDR3: CATSDPTNTGELFF
DNA: TGTGCCACCAGTGACCCGACTAACACCGGGGAGCTGTTTTTT

V: TRBV9
J: TRBJ1-5
size: NA
D: NA
CDR3: CASSQALDQPQHF
DNA: TGTGCCAGCAGCCAAGCGCTCGATCAGCCCCAACATTTT